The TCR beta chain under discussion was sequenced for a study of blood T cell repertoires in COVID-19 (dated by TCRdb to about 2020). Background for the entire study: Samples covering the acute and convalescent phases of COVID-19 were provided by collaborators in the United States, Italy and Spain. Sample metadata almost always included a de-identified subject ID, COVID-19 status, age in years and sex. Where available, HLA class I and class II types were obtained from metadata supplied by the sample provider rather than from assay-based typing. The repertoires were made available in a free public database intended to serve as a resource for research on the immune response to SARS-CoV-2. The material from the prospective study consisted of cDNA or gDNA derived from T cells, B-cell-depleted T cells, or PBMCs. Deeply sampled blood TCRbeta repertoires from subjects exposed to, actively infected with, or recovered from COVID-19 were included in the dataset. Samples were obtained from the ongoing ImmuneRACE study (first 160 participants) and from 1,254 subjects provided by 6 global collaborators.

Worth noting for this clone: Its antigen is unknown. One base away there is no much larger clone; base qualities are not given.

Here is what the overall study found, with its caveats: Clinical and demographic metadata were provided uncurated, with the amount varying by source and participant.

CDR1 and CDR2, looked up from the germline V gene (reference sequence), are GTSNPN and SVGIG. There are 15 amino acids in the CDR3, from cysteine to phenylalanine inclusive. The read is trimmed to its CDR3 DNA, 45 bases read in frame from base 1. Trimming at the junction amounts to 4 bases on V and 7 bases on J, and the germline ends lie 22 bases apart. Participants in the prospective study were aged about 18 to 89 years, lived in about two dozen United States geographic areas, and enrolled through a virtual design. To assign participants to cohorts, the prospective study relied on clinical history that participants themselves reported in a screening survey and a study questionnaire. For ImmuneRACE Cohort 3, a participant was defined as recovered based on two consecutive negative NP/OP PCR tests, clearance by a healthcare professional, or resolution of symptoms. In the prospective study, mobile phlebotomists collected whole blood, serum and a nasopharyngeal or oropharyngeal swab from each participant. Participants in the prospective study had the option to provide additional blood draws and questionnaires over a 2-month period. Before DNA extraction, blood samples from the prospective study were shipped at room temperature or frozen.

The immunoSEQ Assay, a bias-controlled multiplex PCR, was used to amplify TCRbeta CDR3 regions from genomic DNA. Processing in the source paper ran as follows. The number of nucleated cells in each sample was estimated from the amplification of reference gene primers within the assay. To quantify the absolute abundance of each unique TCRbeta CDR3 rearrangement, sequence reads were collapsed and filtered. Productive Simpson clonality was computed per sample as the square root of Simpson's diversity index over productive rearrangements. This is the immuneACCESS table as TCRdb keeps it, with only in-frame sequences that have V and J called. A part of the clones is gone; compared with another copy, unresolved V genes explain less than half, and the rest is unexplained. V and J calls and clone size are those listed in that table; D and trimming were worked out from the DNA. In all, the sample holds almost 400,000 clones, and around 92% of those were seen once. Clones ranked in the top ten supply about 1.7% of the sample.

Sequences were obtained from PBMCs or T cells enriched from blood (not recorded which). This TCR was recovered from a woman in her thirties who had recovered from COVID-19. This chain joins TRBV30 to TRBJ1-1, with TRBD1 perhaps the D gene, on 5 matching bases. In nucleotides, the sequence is TGTGCCTGGAACTCCAGGGCCGTTGGAGTTTTTGAAGCTTTCTTT. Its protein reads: CAWNSRAVGVFEAFF.